The 7 T cell receptor beta chains in this list originate from one sample, sequenced in a study of beta chain features in type 1 diabetes. Regarding the study as a whole: TCRB CDR3 length was moderately but significantly reduced in all four CD4+ subsets of Type 1 diabetes patients.

Their antigens are not known. Expressed TCRB transcripts got sequenced, as all isolated RNA was reverse transcribed. Only in-frame clones appear in the TCRdb table, and some are missing; sequencing was by immunoSEQ multiplex PCR. The sample holds around 280,000 clones; approximately 15% are singletons and the top ten take roughly 0.015%. The sample was naive CD4+ T cells from blood. These receptors all come from a man aged 18 to 30 with type 1 diabetes.

The chain couples TRBV6-5 to TRBJ2-7; TRBD1 aligns across 9 bases. The CDR3 runs 14 residues. The V and J ends lost 5 bases and 9 bases, in that order; junction bases with no gene match: 11. Germline V gives CDR1 MNHEY, CDR2 SVGAGI. The CDR3 DNA reads TGTGCCAGCAGTCGCCGGGACAGGGTCTCGGGGCAGTACTTC. Amino acids: CASSRRDRVSGQYF.

The chain employs TRBV5-1 and TRBJ1-2, with 7 bases lining up with TRBD1. V lost 2 bases to trimming and J lost 8 bases; unmatched junction nucleotides: 6. CDR1 is SGHRS, CDR2 YFSETQ, per germline. The CDR3 is 13 residues long. CDR3 loop: CASSFTGEGGYTF. Written as DNA, the CDR3 is TGCGCCAGCAGCTTCACAGGGGAAGGAGGCTACACCTTC.

The rearrangement links TRBV29-1 to TRBJ2-3; 7 nucleotides match TRBD2. J lost 2 bases, V lost 6 bases, and 5 bases had no gene match. This CDR3 is 13 amino acids long. Germline-derived CDR1 and CDR2 are SQVTM and ANQGSEA. The CDR3 bases are TGCAGCGTCGTTGGGAGGGTCACAGATACGCAGTATTTT. Translated, it gives CSVVGRVTDTQYF.

This clone was seen a handful of times. This chain connects TRBV29-1 to TRBJ1-2, with D possibly TRBD1 on 5 matching bases. The CDR3 totals 12 residues. V lost 4 bases to trimming and J lost 4 bases, with 10 bases between them. CDR1 SQVTM and CDR2 ANQGSEA come from the germline V gene. The CDR3 protein is CSVGPRAYGYTF. The CDR3 region has the DNA TGCAGCGTTGGTCCCAGGGCCTATGGCTACACCTTC. The whole variable domain, filled in from reference TRBV29-1 and TRBJ1-2, reads SAVISQKPSRDICQRGTSLTIQCQVDSQVTMMFWYRQQPGQSLTLIATANQGSEATYESGFVIDKFPISRPNLTFSTLTVSNMSPEDSSIYLCSVGPRAYGYTFGSGTRLTVV.

This clone has a handful of counts. The V and J genes are TRBV5-5 and TRBJ2-7; possible D gene TRBD1, 5 bases. Germline V gives CDR1 SGHKS, CDR2 YYEKEE (reference sequence). The CDR3 sequence is 17 residues long. With 1 base removed from V and 2 bases from J, the gap between germline ends came to 19 bases. CDR3 nucleotides: TGTGCCAGCAGCTTGAGGGTAGGGGCGGCACCCCCCTACGAGCAGTACTTC. It codes for CASSLRVGAAPPYEQYF.

V and J are TRBV2 and TRBJ2-7; D remains unclear. The CDR3 is 16 amino acids. The V gene's germline CDR1 is SNHLY and CDR2 FYNNEI. The V gene lost 0 bases and the J gene lost 4 bases, with 16 bases spanning the gap. CDR3 nucleotide sequence: TGTGCCAGCAGTGAAGCTGGCAAATCTGTCGGGTACGAGCAGTACTTC. Its protein product is CASSEAGKSVGYEQYF.

This clone was found a few times. The gene calls are TRBV2 and TRBJ2-1; 10 bases agree with TRBD2. The V segment lost 6 bases and the J segment 7 bases; nucleotides outside the gene matches: 9. The CDR3 consists of 15 residues. Looked up from germline, CDR1 is SNHLY and CDR2 is FYNNEI. CDR3 loop: CASRSGLATRNEQFF. CDR3 coding DNA: TGTGCCAGCAGATCGGGACTAGCGACCCGGAATGAGCAGTTCTTC.